Sequencing of this T cell receptor (beta chain) was carried out in a study of Ad26.COV2.S vaccination and SARS-CoV-2 variants. The wider study: Donor was one of the participants in the Ad26.COV2.S arm of the COV1001 trial.

This sample's treatment: around 19 received Ad26.COV2.S at low or high dose, single or two shots; roughly 5 received placebo; per-sample allocation not given. Collection of samples fell on day 63 after the first vaccine or placebo injection. A Boston donor was an adult aged 18-55 years. Libraries were prepared by immunoSEQ multiplex PCR; TCRdb keeps only in-frame clonotypes and omits some of them. The table lists hundreds of thousands of clones, about 92% of them singletons. This receptor was taken from a person aged 18-60 years who received the Ad26.COV2.S COVID-19 vaccine or a placebo. The sample was peripheral blood, taken in a trial of Ad26.COV2.S vaccine versus placebo.

CDR3 DNA sequence: TGTGCCAGCAGTGAATTGTCTAGCGGGGACTACGAGCAGTACTTC. Protein sequence: CASSELSSGDYEQYF. V is TRBV25-1 and J is TRBJ2-7; TRBD2 matches 9 bases. The trim removed 1 base at V and 3 bases at J, leaving 4 bases unmatched. The germline CDR1 and CDR2 sequences are MGHDK and SYGVNS. The CDR3 covers 15 residues.